The 22 T cell receptor beta chains below come from one sample, sequenced in a study of T cell changes during pregnancy in multiple sclerosis. Using immunoSEQ multiplex PCR, the repertoire was profiled, and TCRdb retains in-frame clones only, with some absent. The data hold under 45,000 clones, with nearly 90% observed a single time. The specimen was CD8+ T cells from peripheral blood mononuclear cells, collected in the first trimester of pregnancy. These receptors were obtained from a female donor with multiple sclerosis, enrolled in a pregnancy study.

The chain recombines TRBV27 with TRBJ2-1, with 7 bases identical to TRBD2. Germline V gene lookup returns CDR1 MNHEY and CDR2 SMNVEV (reference sequence). The CDR3 is 14 residues long. Trimming at V came to 5 bases and at J to 7 bases, leaving 8 bases not matched to a gene. The CDR3: CASSAWTSVNEQFF. CDR3 nucleotide sequence: TGTGCCAGCAGTGCATGGACTAGTGTGAATGAGCAGTTCTTC.

DNA for the CDR3: TGTGCCAGCAGTTACAGCGGGGGGGACACCGGGGAGCTGTTTTTT. Translating gives CASSYSGGDTGELFF. The V and J genes are TRBV6-6 and TRBJ2-2, with 10 bases fitting TRBD2. With 2 bases clipped from V and 3 bases from J, the junction kept 0 bases outside the gene matches. Germline lookup yields CDR1 MNHNY and CDR2 SVGAGI (reference sequence). The CDR3 contains 15 residues.

J is TRBJ1-1 and V is TRBV7-8, with TRBD1 as a possible D gene (5 bases). Germline CDR1 SGHVS, CDR2 FQNEAQ. The V end was cut by 7 bases, the J end by 2 bases, with 17 bases between. CDR3 length equals 15 residues. The CDR3 reads CASTPLGRENTEAFF. In DNA, the CDR3 is TGTGCCAGCACCCCGCTGGGGCGGGAAAACACTGAAGCTTTCTTT. The variable domain in full, with the rest retrieved from reference TRBV7-8 and TRBJ1-1, is GAGVSQSPRYKVAKRGQDVALRCDPISGHVSLFWYQQALGQGPEFLTYFQNEAQLDKSGLPSDRFFAERPEGSVSTLKIQRTQQEDSAVYLCASTPLGRENTEAFFGQGTRLTVV.

The V call is TRBV7-2, the J call TRBJ2-5; D unclear. Germline loops: CDR1 SGHTA, CDR2 FQGNSA. CDR3 length: 14 residues. The V gene lost 5 bases and the J gene lost 0 bases, with 10 bases spanning the gap. The CDR3: CASSPPTYQETQYF. CDR3 nucleotide sequence: TGTGCCAGCAGCCCCCCTACCTACCAAGAGACCCAGTACTTC.

The V gene is TRBV6-5, the J gene TRBJ2-1, with D tentatively TRBD2 (6 bases). The germline gives CDR1 MNHEY, CDR2 SVGAGI. The ends were cut back, 6 bases at V and 1 base at J, with 10 bases in the middle. The CDR3 has 14 residues. The CDR3 reads CASSPGVSYNEQFF. The CDR3 region has the DNA TGTGCCAGCAGCCCGGGGGTTTCCTACAATGAGCAGTTCTTC.

CDR3 in DNA: TGTGCCAGCACCTTGGGCGGGGGGGCCAATGAGCAGTTCTTC. It yields the protein CASTLGGGANEQFF. The chain links TRBV9 to TRBJ2-1; 9 bases are shared with TRBD2. CDR1 and CDR2 (germline): SGDLS, YYNGEE. The length of the CDR3 is 14 residues. V dropped 6 bases and J dropped 6; count of bases not matched to a gene: 7.

Note on this clone: One junction end does not reproduce the germline sequence, and a read error may be involved. The chain uses TRBV4-2 and TRBJ2-7, with 7 bases lining up with TRBD1. The V gene's germline CDR1 is LGHNA and CDR2 YNFKEQ. This CDR3 has 16 amino acids. The CDR3 bases are TGTGCCAGCAGCCAACCTGACAGGGATGGGTCCTCCGAGCAGTACTTC. Protein sequence: CASSQPDRDGSSEQYF.

V gene TRBV6-5 combines with J gene TRBJ1-1; 7 bases are shared with TRBD1. CDR1 is MNHEY, CDR2 SVGAGI, per germline. CDR3 length equals 13 residues. V shed 6 bases, J shed 6 bases, and the junction held 7 bases outside the gene matches. The CDR3 sequence is CASSPRQGSEAFF. The CDR3 coding sequence is TGTGCCAGCAGCCCTAGACAGGGCTCTGAAGCTTTCTTT.

V usage is TRBV27 and J usage is TRBJ1-1; weak D call: TRBD1 (5 bases). V lost 0 bases and J lost 1, with 6 bases in between. The CDR3 consists of 14 residues. The germline CDR1 and CDR2 sequences are MNHEY and SMNVEV (reference sequence). The CDR3 sequence is CASSLSGGNTEAFF. CDR3 in DNA: TGTGCCAGCAGTTTATCGGGGGGGAACACTGAAGCTTTCTTT.

About this clone: The junction departs from germline at one end; a sequencing error may be responsible. The V gene is TRBV27, the J gene TRBJ2-3; 13 bases fit TRBD2. Germline assignment: CDR1 MNHEY and CDR2 SMNVEV (reference sequence). The CDR3 loop spans 12 amino acids. The CDR3: CTSGGAVDTQYF. The CDR3 bases are TGCACTAGCGGGGGGGCGGTAGATACGCAGTATTTT.

The chain links TRBV9 to TRBJ2-3, with D perhaps TRBD1 (6 bases). Germline CDR1 and CDR2: SGDLS and YYNGEE. Trimming removed 4 bases at V and 4 bases at J, with 13 bases between. There are 14 residues in the CDR3. Written as DNA, the CDR3 is TGTGCCAGCAGCCCACAGGGTAGGGCAGATACGCAGTATTTT. Residues: CASSPQGRADTQYF.

This clone was detected only once. This rearrangement joins TRBV9 to TRBJ2-1, with 9 bases identical to TRBD1. V lost 6 bases to trimming and J lost 8 bases; unmatched junction nucleotides: 12. Germline V gene sequence: CDR1 SGDLS, CDR2 YYNGEE. This CDR3 is 15 amino acids long. In nucleotides, the CDR3 is TGTGCCAGCACGTCCGGGACAGGGATTAGCGATGAGCAGTTCTTC. Its translation is CASTSGTGISDEQFF.

This clone was found once. V usage is TRBV5-8 and J usage is TRBJ1-1, with 8 bases fitting TRBD1. The germline CDR1 and CDR2 sequences are SGHTS and YDEGEE. V lost 1 base, J lost 0 bases, and 2 bases stayed unmatched. The CDR3 contains 15 residues. CDR3 region: CASSLLTGVNTEAFF. CDR3 in DNA: TGTGCCAGCAGCTTGTTGACAGGGGTGAACACTGAAGCTTTCTTT.

The V gene is TRBV7-9, the J gene TRBJ2-1, with TRBD2 matching 7 bases. The CDR3 spans 17 residues. Per germline, CDR1 SEHNR and CDR2 FQNEAQ (reference sequence). V dropped 1 base and J dropped 4; count of bases not matched to a gene: 10. CDR3 nucleotides: TGTGCCAGCAGCTTAGGGGCTCCTAGCGGCCTTTACAATGAGCAGTTCTTC. This gives the protein CASSLGAPSGLYNEQFF.

The V gene is TRBV6-5, the J gene TRBJ1-1; possible D gene TRBD1, 6 bases. Trimming took 8 bases from V and 6 from J, leaving 16 bases between them. The CDR3 runs 13 residues. Germline assignment: CDR1 MNHEY and CDR2 SVGAGI. The CDR3 protein is CASARQETSEAFF. DNA of the CDR3: TGTGCCAGCGCGAGACAGGAAACATCTGAAGCTTTCTTT.

The V and J genes are TRBV13 and TRBJ1-6; D is unclear. Trimming pared 5 bases from V and 3 bases from J, leaving 14 bases between. The CDR3 totals 16 residues. The germline V gene encodes CDR1 PRHDT and CDR2 FYEKMQ (reference sequence). CDR3 in amino acids: CASSPSEEGYNSPLHF. The CDR3 nucleotides read TGTGCCAGCAGCCCTTCAGAGGAGGGCTATAATTCACCCCTCCACTTT.

V usage is TRBV4-1 and J usage is TRBJ1-4; 7 bases are shared with TRBD1. J lost 8 bases, V lost 3 bases, and 12 bases had no gene match. The CDR3 spans 16 residues. CDR1 and CDR2 from the germline V gene are MGHRA and YSYEKL. Here the CDR3 reads CASSHSPLTGREKLFF. In DNA form, the CDR3 reads TGCGCCAGCAGCCATTCCCCCCTGACAGGGAGGGAAAAACTGTTTTTT.

Comments on this clone: Its ends do not fully match the called genes, so a read error is possible. The V call is TRBV7-2, the J call TRBJ1-1, with D perhaps matching TRBD1 (6 bases). Germline V gene data show CDR1 as SGHTA and CDR2 as FQGNSA. CDR3 length: 14 amino acids. CDR3 residues: CAGSLGGRSTEAFF. As DNA, the CDR3 is TGTGCCGGCAGCTTAGGGGGGAGGAGTACTGAAGCTTTCTTT.

The J gene is TRBJ2-7, the V gene TRBV29-1, with D possibly being TRBD1 (7 bases). The length of the CDR3 is 12 residues. Germline CDR1 reads SQVTM; CDR2 reads ANQGSEA. V was clipped by 4 bases and J by 4 bases, with 11 bases between them. In DNA form, the CDR3 reads TGCAGCGTTGTGACAGGGACTTACGAGCAGTACTTC. It specifies CSVVTGTYEQYF.

V and J are TRBV2 and TRBJ1-1; D unresolved. V was cut by 1 base and J by 1 base, with 7 bases left in between. Germline CDR1 and CDR2: SNHLY and FYNNEI. This CDR3 comprises 14 residues. CDR3 amino acids: CASSEGQSNTEAFF. As DNA, the CDR3 is TGTGCCAGCAGTGAAGGGCAGTCGAACACTGAAGCTTTCTTT.

The V gene is TRBV7-9, the J gene TRBJ1-5; 8 bases are a match to TRBD1. The J segment lost 7 bases and the V segment lost 4 bases, leaving 12 bases of the junction unmatched. This CDR3 region has 16 residues. CDR1 and CDR2 (germline): SEHNR, FQNEAQ (reference sequence). In DNA, the CDR3 is TGTGCCAGCAGCTCCTCCGGACAGGGTAGGCTACAGCCCCAGCATTTT. The encoded protein is CASSSSGQGRLQPQHF.

In nucleotides, the CDR3 is TGTGCCAGCAGATTGGGACTAGCGGCGGAGACCCAGTACTTC. Residues: CASRLGLAAETQYF. The rearrangement joins TRBV6-6 to TRBJ2-5, with 11 bases fitting TRBD2. CDR1 is MNHNY and CDR2 is SVGAGI in the germline V gene (reference sequence). Unmatched junction bases numbered 5, after V lost 6 bases and J lost 5 bases. CDR3 size: 14 residues.